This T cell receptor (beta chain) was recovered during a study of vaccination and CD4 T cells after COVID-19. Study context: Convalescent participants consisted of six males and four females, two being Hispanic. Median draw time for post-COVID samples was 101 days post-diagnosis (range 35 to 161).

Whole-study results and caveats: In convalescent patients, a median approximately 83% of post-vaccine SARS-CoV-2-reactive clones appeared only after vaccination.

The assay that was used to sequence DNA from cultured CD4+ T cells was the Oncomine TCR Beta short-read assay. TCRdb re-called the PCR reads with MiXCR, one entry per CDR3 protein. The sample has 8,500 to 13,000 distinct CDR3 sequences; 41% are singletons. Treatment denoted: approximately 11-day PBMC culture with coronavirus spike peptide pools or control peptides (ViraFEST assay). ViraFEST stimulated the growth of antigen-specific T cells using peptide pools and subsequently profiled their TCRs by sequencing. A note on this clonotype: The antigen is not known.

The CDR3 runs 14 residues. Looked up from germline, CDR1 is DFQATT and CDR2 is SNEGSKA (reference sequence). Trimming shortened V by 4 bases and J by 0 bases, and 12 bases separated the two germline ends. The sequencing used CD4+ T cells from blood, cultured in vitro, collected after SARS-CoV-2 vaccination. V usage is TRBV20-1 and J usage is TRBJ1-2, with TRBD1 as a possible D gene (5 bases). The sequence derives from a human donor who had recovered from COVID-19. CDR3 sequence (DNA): TGCAGTGCTATCTCCGGGACGGCTAACTATGGCTACACCTTC. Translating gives CSAISGTANYGYTF.